This note documents a single TCR beta chain sequence. This sample's treatment: randomized to nivolumab then ipilimumab (arm A) or the reverse (arm B). The protocol was immunoSEQ multiplex PCR, while the TCRdb copy is restricted to in-frame clones and leaves out a portion. The table records around 34,000 clones, more than 65% of them present only once. The data are from a study of sequential checkpoint blockade in melanoma. CDR3 size: 15 residues. Germline CDR1 and CDR2: MNHEY and SVGAGI. V lost 6 bases and J lost 6, with 15 bases in between. The clonotype was recovered from a human donor with melanoma. The chain carries TRBV6-5 and TRBJ1-6, with a weak D call TRBD1 (6 bases). Sequences were derived from CD8+ T cells sorted from blood (inferred from file names), sampled from a patient given nivolumab and ipilimumab in sequence. CDR3 residues: CASRLRDTGNSPLHF. The CDR3 nucleotides are TGTGCCAGCAGACTCCGGGACACGGGTAATTCACCCCTCCACTTT.